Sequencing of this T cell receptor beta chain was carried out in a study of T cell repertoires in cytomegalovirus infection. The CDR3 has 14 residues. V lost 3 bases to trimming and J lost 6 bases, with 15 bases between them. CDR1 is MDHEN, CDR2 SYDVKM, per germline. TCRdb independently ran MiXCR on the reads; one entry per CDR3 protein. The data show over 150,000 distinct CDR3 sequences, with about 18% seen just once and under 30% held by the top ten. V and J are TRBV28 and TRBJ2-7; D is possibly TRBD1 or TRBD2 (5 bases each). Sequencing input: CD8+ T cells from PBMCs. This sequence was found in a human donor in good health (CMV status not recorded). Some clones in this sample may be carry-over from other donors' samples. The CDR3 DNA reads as TGTGCCAGCAGTTTTACGGGACGTGAGGGCGAGCAGTACTTC. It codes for CASSFTGREGEQYF.